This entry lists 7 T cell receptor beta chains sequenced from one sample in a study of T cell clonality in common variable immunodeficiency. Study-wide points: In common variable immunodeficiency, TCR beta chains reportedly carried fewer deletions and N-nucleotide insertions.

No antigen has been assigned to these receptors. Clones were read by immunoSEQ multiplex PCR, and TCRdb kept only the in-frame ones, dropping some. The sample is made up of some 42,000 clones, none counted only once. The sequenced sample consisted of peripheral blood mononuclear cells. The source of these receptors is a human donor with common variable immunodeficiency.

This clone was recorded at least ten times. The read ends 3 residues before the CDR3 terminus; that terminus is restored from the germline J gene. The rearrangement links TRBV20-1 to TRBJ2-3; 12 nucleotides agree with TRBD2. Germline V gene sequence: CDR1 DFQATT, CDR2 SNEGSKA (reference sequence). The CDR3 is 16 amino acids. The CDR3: CSARDELAGGFETQYF. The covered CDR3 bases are TGCAGTGCTAGAGATGAACTAGCGGGGGGTTTCGAAACG.

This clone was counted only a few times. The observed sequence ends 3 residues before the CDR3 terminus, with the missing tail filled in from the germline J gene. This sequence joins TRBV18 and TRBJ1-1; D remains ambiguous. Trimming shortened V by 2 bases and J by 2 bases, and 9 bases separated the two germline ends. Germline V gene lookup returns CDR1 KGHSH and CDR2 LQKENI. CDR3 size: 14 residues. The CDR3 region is CASSPDTVNTEAFF. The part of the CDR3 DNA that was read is TGTGCCAGCTCACCAGACACGGTCAACACTGAA.

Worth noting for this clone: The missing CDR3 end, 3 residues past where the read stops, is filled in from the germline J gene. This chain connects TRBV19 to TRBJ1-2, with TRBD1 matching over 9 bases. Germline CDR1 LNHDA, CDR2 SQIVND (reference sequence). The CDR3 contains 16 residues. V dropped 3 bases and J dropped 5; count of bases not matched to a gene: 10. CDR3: CASSIYTTGGSYGYTF. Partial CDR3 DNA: TGTGCCAGTAGTATCTATACGACAGGGGGAAGTTATGGC.

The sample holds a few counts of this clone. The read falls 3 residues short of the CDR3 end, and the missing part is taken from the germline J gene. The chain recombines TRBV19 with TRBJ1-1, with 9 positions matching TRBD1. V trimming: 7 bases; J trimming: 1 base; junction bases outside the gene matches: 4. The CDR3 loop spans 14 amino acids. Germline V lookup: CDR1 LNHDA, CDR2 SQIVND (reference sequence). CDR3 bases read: TGTGCCAGTACCGCACAGGGGGCGAACACTGAA. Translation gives CASTAQGANTE. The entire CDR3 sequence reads CASTAQGANTEAFF.

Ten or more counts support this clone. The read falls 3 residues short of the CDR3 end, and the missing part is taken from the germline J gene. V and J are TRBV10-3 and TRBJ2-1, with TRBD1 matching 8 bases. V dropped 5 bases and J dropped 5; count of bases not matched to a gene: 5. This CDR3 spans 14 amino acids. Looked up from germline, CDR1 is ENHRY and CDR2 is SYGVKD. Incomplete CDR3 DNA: TGTGCCATCAGTCCGGCAGGGGGCAACAATGAG. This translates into CAISPAGGNNE. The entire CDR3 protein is CAISPAGGNNEQFF.

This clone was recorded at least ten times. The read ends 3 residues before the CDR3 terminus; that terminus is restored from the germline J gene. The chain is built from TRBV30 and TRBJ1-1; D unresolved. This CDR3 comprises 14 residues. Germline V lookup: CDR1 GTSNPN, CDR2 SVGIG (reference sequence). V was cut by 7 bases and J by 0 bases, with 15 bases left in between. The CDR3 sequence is CASHVVAMNTEAFF. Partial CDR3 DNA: TGTGCCTCCCATGTCGTGGCAATGAACACTGAA.

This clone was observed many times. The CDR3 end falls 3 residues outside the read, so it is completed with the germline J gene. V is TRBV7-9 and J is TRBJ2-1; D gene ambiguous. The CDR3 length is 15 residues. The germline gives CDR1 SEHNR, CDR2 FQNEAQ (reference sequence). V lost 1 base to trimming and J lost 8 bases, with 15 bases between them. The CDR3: CASSLGAVSVDEQFF. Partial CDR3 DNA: TGTGCCAGCAGCTTAGGGGCTGTTTCGGTGGATGAG.